This T cell receptor (beta chain) was profiled in a study of identical twins. Notes on the study in general: Insertion counts were lower in abundant cord blood beta clonotypes, a trend that memory repertoires did not show. Beta out-of-frame sequences showed weaker excess twin sharing.

This clonotype occurred many times. Its antigen remains unknown. Germline V gene sequence: CDR1 SEHNR, CDR2 FQNEAQ (reference sequence). The CDR3 is 14 residues long. The ends were cut back, 0 bases at V and 4 bases at J, with 10 bases in the middle. TCRdb recomputed calls from the 5' RACE reads with MiXCR, one row per CDR3 protein. Of some 240,000 distinct CDR3 sequences listed, about 8.3% are singletons. All of the donors were Caucasians in good health. The same data also contributed to another study, on yellow fever vaccine responses in identical twins.

Sequenced sample: CD8+ T cells sorted from blood. This chain links TRBV7-9 with TRBJ2-7; no clear D gene. This clonotype originated in a woman aged 18 to 35 in good health. CDR3 protein: CASSLANVGYEQYF. The CDR3 DNA reads TGTGCCAGCAGCTTAGCGAACGTGGGGTACGAGCAGTACTTC. Variable domain in full (rest from reference TRBV7-9 and TRBJ2-7): DTGVSQNPRHKITKRGQNVTFRCDPISEHNRLYWYRQTLGQGPEFLTYFQNEAQLEKSRLLSDRFSAERPKGSFSTLEIQRTEQGDSAMYLCASSLANVGYEQYFGPGTRLTVT.